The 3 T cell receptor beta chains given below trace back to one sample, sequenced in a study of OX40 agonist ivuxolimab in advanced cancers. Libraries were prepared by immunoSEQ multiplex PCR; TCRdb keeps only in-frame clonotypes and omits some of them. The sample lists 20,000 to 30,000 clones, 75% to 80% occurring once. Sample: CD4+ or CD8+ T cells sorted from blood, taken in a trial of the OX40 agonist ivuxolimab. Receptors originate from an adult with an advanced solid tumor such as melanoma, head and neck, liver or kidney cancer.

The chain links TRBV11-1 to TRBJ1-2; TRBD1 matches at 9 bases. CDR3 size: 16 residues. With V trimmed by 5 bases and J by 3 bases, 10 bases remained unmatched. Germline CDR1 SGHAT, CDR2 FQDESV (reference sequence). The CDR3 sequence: CASSPPNDRGDYGYTF. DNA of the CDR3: TGTGCCAGCAGCCCTCCTAATGACAGGGGGGACTATGGCTACACCTTC.

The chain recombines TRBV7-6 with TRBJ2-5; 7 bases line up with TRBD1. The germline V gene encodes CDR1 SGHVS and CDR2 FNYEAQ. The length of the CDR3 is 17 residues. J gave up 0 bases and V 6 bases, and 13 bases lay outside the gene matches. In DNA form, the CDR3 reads TGTGCCAGCAGTTTTACGGTAGCCAGGGGGTACCAAGAGACCCAGTACTTC. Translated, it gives CASSFTVARGYQETQYF.

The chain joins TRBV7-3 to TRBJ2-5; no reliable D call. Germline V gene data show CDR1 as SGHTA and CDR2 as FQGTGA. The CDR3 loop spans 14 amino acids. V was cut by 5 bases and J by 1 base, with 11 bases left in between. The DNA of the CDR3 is TGTGCCAGCAGCCCCGATGGTGGCCAAGAGACCCAGTACTTC. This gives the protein CASSPDGGQETQYF.